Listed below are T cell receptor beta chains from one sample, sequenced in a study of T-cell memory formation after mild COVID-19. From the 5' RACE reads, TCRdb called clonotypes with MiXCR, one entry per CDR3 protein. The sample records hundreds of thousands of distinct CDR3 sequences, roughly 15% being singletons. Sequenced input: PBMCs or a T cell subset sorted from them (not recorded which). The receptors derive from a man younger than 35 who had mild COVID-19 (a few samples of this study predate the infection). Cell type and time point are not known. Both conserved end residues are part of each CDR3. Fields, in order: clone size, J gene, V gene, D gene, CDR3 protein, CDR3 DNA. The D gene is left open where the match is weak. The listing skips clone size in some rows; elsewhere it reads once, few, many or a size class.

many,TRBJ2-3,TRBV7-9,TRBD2,CASSRAAGLPFTDTQYF,TGTGCCAGCAGCCGTGCGGCGGGACTACCCTTCACAGATACGCAGTATTTT
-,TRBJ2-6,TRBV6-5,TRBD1,CASRHDRAGANVLTF,TGTGCCAGCAGACACGACAGGGCTGGGGCCAACGTCCTGACTTTC
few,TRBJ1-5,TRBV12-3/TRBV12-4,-,CASSSRGRGPQHF,TGTGCCAGCAGTTCGCGCGGGCGGGGGCCCCAGCATTTT
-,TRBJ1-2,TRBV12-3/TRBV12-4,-,CASSFAGNYGYTF,TGTGCCAGCAGTTTCGCAGGAAACTATGGCTACACCTTC
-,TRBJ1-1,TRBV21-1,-,CASSKTGKGTEAFF,TGTGCCAGCAGCAAAACGGGGAAGGGCACTGAAGCTTTCTTT
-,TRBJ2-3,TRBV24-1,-,CATSDPRDHSRTDTQYF,TGTGCCACCAGTGACCCCCGGGACCACAGCCGCACAGATACGCAGTATTTT
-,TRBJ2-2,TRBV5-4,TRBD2,CASYPRGGARTGELFF,TGTGCCAGCTATCCCCGCGGGGGGGCTCGCACCGGGGAGCTGTTTTTT
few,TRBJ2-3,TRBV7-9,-,CASSPLQRGTDTQYF,TGTGCCAGCAGCCCCCTGCAGCGAGGCACAGATACGCAGTATTTT
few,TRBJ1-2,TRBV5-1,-,CASGGGSNYGYTF,TGCGCCAGCGGCGGCGGATCTAACTATGGCTACACCTTC
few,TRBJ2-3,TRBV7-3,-,CASSLAPQNTDTQYF,TGTGCCAGCAGCTTAGCGCCGCAGAACACAGATACGCAGTATTTT
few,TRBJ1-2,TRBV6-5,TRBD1,CASSQQGEGYGYTF,TGTGCCAGCAGTCAACAGGGGGAGGGGTATGGCTACACCTTC
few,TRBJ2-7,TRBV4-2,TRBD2,CASSQISSGGPLSYEQYF,TGTGCCAGCAGCCAAATTTCTAGCGGGGGGCCCCTAAGTTACGAGCAGTACTTC
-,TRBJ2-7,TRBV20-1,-,CSARDLLTGNSYEQYF,TGCAGTGCTAGAGACCTCCTTACAGGGAACTCCTACGAGCAGTACTTC
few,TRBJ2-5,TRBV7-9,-,CASSALVGETQYF,TGTGCCAGCAGCGCCCTGGTAGGGGAGACCCAGTACTTC
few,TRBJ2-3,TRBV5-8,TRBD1,CASSLGQGPPTTDTQYF,TGTGCCAGCAGCTTGGGACAGGGTCCCCCCACCACAGATACGCAGTATTTT
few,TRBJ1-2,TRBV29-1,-,CSVESASYGYTF,TGCAGCGTTGAATCGGCGAGCTATGGCTACACCTTC
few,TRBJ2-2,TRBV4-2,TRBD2,CASSQGTGGQVNTGELFF,TGTGCCAGCAGCCAAGGGACGGGGGGGCAAGTCAACACCGGGGAGCTGTTTTTT
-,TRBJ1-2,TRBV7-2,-,CASVNREYNYGYTF,TGTGCCAGTGTGAACAGGGAGTATAACTATGGCTACACCTTC
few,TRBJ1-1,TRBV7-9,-,CASSLTGSNTEAFF,TGTGCCAGCAGCTTGACAGGTTCCAACACTGAAGCTTTCTTT
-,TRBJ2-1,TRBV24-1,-,CATSDPTRGNEQFF,TGTGCCACCAGTGACCCGACTAGAGGGAATGAGCAGTTCTTC
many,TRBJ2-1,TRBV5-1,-,CASSTRTTYNEQFF,TGCGCCAGCAGCACCAGGACAACCTACAATGAGCAGTTCTTC
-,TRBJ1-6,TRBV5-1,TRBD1,CASSGGQGYNSPLHF,TGCGCCAGCAGCGGAGGACAGGGTTACAATTCACCCCTCCACTTT
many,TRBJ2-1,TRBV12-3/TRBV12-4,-,CASSPSSSHEQFF,TGTGCCAGCAGTCCGAGCTCCTCCCATGAGCAGTTCTTC
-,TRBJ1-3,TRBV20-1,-,CSARGGEVNPGNTIYF,TGCAGTGCTAGAGGTGGGGAGGTGAATCCTGGAAACACCATATATTTT
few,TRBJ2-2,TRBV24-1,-,CATSEQSNTGELFF,TGTGCCACCAGTGAGCAGAGTAACACCGGGGAGCTGTTTTTT
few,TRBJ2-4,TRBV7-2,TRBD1,CASSLRVRGQAKNIQYF,TGTGCCAGCAGCTTACGGGTCAGGGGGCAAGCCAAAAACATTCAGTACTTC
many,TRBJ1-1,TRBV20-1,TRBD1,CSAREQGDTEAFF,TGCAGTGCTAGAGAGCAGGGGGACACTGAAGCTTTCTTT
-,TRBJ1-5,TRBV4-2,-,CASSQRPASSQPQHF,TGTGCCAGCAGCCAACGGCCGGCGAGCAGTCAGCCCCAGCATTTT
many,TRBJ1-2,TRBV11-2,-,CASSLDSLERGYGYTF,TGTGCCAGCAGCTTAGATTCTTTGGAGCGCGGGTATGGCTACACCTTC
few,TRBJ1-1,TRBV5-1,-,CASSLEVGTGGTEAFF,TGCGCCAGCAGCTTGGAAGTGGGAACTGGGGGAACTGAAGCTTTCTTT
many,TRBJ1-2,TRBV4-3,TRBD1,CASSQEAGTGGYTF,TGCGCCAGCAGCCAAGAGGCCGGGACAGGAGGCTACACCTTC
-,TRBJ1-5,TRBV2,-,CASSDSGNQPQHF,TGTGCCAGCAGCGACAGTGGCAATCAGCCCCAGCATTTT
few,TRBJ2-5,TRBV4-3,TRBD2,CASSQEPGLARQETQYF,TGCGCCAGCAGCCAAGAGCCGGGACTAGCGAGACAAGAGACCCAGTACTTC
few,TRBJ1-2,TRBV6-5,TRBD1,CASSYGTEIYGYTF,TGTGCCAGCAGTTATGGGACAGAAATATATGGCTACACCTTC
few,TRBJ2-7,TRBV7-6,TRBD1,CASSLRRSGGSYEQYF,TGTGCCAGCAGCTTAAGGCGGTCAGGGGGCTCCTACGAGCAGTACTTC
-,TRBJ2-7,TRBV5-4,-,CASSEPGDEQYF,TGTGCCAGCAGCGAACCAGGGGACGAGCAGTACTTC
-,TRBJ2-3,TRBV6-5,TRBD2,CASSRQTSGSTDTQYF,TGTGCCAGCAGTCGCCAGACTAGCGGGAGCACAGATACGCAGTATTTT
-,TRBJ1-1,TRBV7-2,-,CASSLAVRYTEAFF,TGTGCCAGCAGCTTAGCGGTACGCTACACTGAAGCTTTCTTT
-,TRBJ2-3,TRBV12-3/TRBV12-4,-,CASSLASKDTQYF,TGTGCCAGCAGTTTAGCGTCCAAAGATACGCAGTATTTT
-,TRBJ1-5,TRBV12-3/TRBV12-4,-,CASSLVGGFGQPQHF,TGTGCCAGCAGTTTGGTCGGAGGGTTCGGTCAGCCCCAGCATTTT
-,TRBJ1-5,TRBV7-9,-,CASSSFGGDQPQHF,TGTGCCAGCAGCTCCTTCGGGGGGGATCAGCCCCAGCATTTT
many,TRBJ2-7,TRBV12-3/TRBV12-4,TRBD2,CASSPSSGGNPYEQYF,TGTGCCAGCAGTCCCTCTAGCGGGGGCAATCCCTACGAGCAGTACTTC
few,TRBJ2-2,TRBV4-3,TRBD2,CASSQQLGLAGDTGELFF,TGCGCCAGCAGCCAGCAGCTCGGACTAGCGGGGGACACCGGGGAGCTGTTTTTT
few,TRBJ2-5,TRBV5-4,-,CASSTTETQYF,TGTGCCAGCAGCACTACTGAGACCCAGTACTTC
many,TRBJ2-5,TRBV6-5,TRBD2,CASSALGRGGQETQYF,TGTGCCAGCAGTGCCCTAGGACGGGGGGGCCAAGAGACCCAGTACTTC
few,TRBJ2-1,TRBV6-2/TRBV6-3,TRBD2,CASSLYPGLAGGPGRQFF,TGTGCCAGCAGCCTATACCCGGGACTAGCGGGGGGGCCTGGTAGGCAGTTCTTC
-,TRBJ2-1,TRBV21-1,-,CATYYNEQFF,TGTGCCACCTACTACAATGAGCAGTTCTTC
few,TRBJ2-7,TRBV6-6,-,CASSYRTDYEQYF,TGTGCCAGCAGTTACCGGACGGATTACGAGCAGTACTTC
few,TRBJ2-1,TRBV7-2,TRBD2,CASSSDSGGAYNEQFF,TGTGCCAGCAGCTCAGACAGCGGGGGGGCCTACAATGAGCAGTTCTTC
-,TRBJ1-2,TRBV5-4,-,CASRSLGTDYGYTF,TGTGCTAGCAGATCCCTCGGGACCGACTATGGCTACACCTTC